This T cell receptor beta chain derives from a study of CD39 and CD103 CD8 tumor-infiltrating T cells listed by TCRdb under 2018. A note on the overall study: The repertoire comparisons shown came from four patients: one with an HPV-positive HNSCC, one with an HPV-negative HNSCC, one with ovarian cancer and one with melanoma. TCRbeta CDR3 deep sequencing compared repertoires of CD8 TIL subsets defined by CD103 and CD39 with peripheral memory CD8 T cells. The full study reports these points: Clonotypes from DP TILs were seldom detected in blood or uninvolved lymph node, while clonotypes from DN TILs overlapped to a large extent with peripheral memory CD8 repertoires. Compared with DN and SP CD8 TILs and with blood memory CD8 T cells, DP CD8 TILs appeared more oligoclonal, with the top 30 clonotypes covering roughly 55-86%.

For each subset, genomic DNA was extracted from about 10,000 to 100,000 sorted cells using the DNeasy Blood and Tissue Kit. The immunoSEQ service sequenced and mapped the TCRbeta V-J or V-D-J regions, with each sample reaching coverage above 8x. The source study handled its data this way. Analysis was limited to productive rearrangements exported from the immunoSEQ Analyzer platform, and clonality was evaluated on the 500 most abundant clones. Repertoire overlap between populations was quantified with the Morisita-Horn similarity index and the Jaccard index. Morisita-Horn similarity between CD8 T-cell subset TCR repertoires was measured in several cancer patients. TCRdb mirrors the immuneACCESS table, restricted to in-frame sequences. Some clones are absent from its copies; in checked studies, under half trace to an unresolved V gene, and the reason for the others is unknown. V and J calls and clone size follow that table, whereas D and trimming were derived from the DNA. For this sample the table gives about 800 clones, of which less than 75% were detected only once. Around 15% of the sample is held by the ten biggest clonotypes.

At the time samples were collected, the patients were not on therapy, although their prior treatments varied from chemotherapy, radiotherapy, surgery and immunotherapy to none at all. Thawed cells were enriched for T lymphocytes with a negative-selection kit, adding EpCAM beads for tumor-infiltrating lymphocytes. CD8 TIL subsets were FACS-sorted as CD3+CD4-CD8+CD45RA- cells split by CD39 and CD103 expression into DN, SP and DP. Tumor specimens were minced and digested with hyaluronidase, collagenase and DNase for 1 h, filtered, Ficoll-enriched and cryopreserved. Populations were sorted on a FACSAria II to 98% to 99% purity, and cell pellets were frozen without culture for TCR sequencing. Notes on this clone: Which antigen it targets is not known. The input lacks base qualities; no much larger clone sits a single base away.

The trim is 2 bases for V and 3 bases for J, with a gap of 10 bases between the germline ends. The CDR3 starts with the cysteine, ends with the phenylalanine, and has 14 residues. Only CDR3 DNA is held: 42 bases, read in frame from base 1. The CDR1 and CDR2 encoded by the germline V gene are SNHLY and FYNNEI. Recombination joined TRBV2 with TRBJ1-2; the D gene is possibly TRBD1, with 6 bases matching. The sequenced material came from CD39- CD103+ CD8+ T cells sorted from the tumor. Reading the label with the study, this specimen's cell subset or site is: CD103+CD39- single-positive CD45RA- CD8 T cells. This TCR came from a human donor with head and neck squamous cell carcinoma. The CDR3 reads CASSEIGQYYGYTF. The sequenced DNA is TGTGCCAGCAGTGAAATCGGACAGTACTATGGCTACACCTTC.